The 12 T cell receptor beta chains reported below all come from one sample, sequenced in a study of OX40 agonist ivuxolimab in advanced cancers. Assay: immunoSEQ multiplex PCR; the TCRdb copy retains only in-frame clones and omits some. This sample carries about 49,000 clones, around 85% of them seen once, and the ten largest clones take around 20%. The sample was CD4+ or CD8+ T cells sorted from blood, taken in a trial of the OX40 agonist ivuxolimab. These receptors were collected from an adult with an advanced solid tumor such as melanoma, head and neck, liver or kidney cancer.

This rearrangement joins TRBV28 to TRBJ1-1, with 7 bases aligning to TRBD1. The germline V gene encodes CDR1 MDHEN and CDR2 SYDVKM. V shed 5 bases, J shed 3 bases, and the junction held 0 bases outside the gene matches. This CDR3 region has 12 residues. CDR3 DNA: TGTGCCAGCAGTAGGGGGCACACTGAAGCTTTCTTT. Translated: CASSRGHTEAFF.

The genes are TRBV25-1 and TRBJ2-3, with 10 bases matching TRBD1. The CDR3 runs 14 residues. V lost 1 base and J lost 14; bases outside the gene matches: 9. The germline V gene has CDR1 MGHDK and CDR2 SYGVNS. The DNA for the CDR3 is TGTGCCAGCAGTGAATCCGAGACAGGGGGCCCTTTGTATTTT. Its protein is CASSESETGGPLYF.

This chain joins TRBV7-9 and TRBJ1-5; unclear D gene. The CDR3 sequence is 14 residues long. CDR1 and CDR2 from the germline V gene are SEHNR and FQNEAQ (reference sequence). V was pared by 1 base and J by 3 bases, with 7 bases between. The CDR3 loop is CASSLVGVNQPQHF. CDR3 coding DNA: TGTGCCAGCAGCTTAGTTGGAGTCAATCAGCCCCAGCATTTT. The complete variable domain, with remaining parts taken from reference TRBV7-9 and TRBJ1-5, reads DTGVSQNPRHKITKRGQNVTFRCDPISEHNRLYWYRQTLGQGPEFLTYFQNEAQLEKSRLLSDRFSAERPKGSFSTLEIQRTEQGDSAMYLCASSLVGVNQPQHFGDGTRLSIL.

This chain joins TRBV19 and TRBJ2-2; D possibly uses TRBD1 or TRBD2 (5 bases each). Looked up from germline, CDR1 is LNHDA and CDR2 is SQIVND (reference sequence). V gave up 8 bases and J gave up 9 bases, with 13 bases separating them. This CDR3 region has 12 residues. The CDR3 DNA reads TGTGCCAGTTCCAGGGACGTCCGGGAGCTGTTTTTT. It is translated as CASSRDVRELFF.

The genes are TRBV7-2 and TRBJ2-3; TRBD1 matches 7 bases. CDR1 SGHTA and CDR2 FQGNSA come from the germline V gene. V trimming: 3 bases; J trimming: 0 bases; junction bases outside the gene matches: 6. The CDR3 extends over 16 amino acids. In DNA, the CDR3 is TGTGCCAGCAGCTTGTTGGACAGGCCTAGCACAGATACGCAGTATTTT. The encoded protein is CASSLLDRPSTDTQYF.

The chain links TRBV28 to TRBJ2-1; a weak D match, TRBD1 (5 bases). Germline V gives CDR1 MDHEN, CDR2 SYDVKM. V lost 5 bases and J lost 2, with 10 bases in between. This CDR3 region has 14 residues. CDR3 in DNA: TGTGCCAGCAGTCTCCAGGGTCCCTACAATGAGCAGTTCTTC. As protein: CASSLQGPYNEQFF.

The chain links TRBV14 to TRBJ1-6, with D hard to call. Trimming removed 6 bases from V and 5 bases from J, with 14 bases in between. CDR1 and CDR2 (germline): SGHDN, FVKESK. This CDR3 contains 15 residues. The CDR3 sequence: CASRLSGDNNSPLHF. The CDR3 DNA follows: TGTGCCAGCAGACTCTCAGGCGACAATAATTCACCCCTCCACTTT.

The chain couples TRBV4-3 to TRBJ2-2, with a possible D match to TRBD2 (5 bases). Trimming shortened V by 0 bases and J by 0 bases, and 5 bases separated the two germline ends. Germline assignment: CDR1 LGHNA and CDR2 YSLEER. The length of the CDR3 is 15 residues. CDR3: CASSQDGTNTGELFF. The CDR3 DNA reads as TGCGCCAGCAGCCAAGACGGGACGAACACCGGGGAGCTGTTTTTT.

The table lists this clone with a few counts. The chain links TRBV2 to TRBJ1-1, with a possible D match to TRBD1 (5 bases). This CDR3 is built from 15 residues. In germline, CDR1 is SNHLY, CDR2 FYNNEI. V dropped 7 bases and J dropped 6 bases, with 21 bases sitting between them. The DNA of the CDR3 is TGTGCCAGCAAATTATTCGGGCAGGAAGGGGCTGAAGCTTTCTTT. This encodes CASKLFGQEGAEAFF. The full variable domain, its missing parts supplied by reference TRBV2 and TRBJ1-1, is EPEVTQTPSHQVTQMGQEVILRCVPISNHLYFYWYRQILGQKVEFLVSFYNNEISEKSEIFDDQFSVERPDGSNFTLKIRSTKLEDSAMYFCASKLFGQEGAEAFFGQGTRLTVV.

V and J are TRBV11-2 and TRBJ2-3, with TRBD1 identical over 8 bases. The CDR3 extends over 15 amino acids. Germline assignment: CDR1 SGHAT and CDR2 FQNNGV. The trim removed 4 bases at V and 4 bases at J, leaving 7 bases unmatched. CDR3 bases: TGTGCCAGCAGCTCAACAGGGGGTAAGGCAGATACGCAGTATTTT. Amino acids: CASSSTGGKADTQYF.

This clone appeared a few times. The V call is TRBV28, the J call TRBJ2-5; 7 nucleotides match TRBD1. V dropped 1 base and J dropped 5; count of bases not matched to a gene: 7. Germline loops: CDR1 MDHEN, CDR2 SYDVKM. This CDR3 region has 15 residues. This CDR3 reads CASSLLTGVRETQYF. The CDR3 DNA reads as TGTGCCAGCAGTTTATTAACAGGGGTGCGGGAGACCCAGTACTTC.

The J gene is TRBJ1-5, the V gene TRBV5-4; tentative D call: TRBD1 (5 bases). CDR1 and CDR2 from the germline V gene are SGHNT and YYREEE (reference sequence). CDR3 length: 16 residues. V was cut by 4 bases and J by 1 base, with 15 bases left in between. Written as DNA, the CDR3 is TGTGCCAGCAGCCCCGGGGGTCCGGGAAGCAATCAGCCCCAGCATTTT. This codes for CASSPGGPGSNQPQHF.